This TCR beta chain is drawn from a study of beta chain features in type 1 diabetes. Across the whole study: Across all samples, about 100,000,000 sorted cells were examined. Whole-study findings and limits: Type 1 diabetes patients had TCRB CDR3s that were shorter (moderately but significantly so) in all four CD4+ subsets. Whether HLA type influences TCRB rearrangement remained unresolved here.

Regarding this clone: The antigen remains unidentified.

The investigators reverse transcribed all of the isolated RNA, so they sequenced expressed TCRB transcripts. Profiling relied on immunoSEQ multiplex PCR, and the TCRdb table lists in-frame clones only, not all of them. The table shows around 650,000 clones, with 9.5% to 15% occurring only once. Heparinised blood was drawn once per donor, averaging about 0.11 L. After removal of 6 bases from V and 2 bases from J, the junction contained 5 bases not matched to a gene. Per germline, CDR1 MNHNY and CDR2 SVGAGI (reference sequence). This CDR3 has 15 residues. What was sequenced was naive CD4+ T cells from blood. This chain links TRBV6-6 with TRBJ2-1, with TRBD1 matching over 9 bases. The clonotype originates from a young man with type 1 diabetes. The CDR3 loop is CASSRGQGAYNEQFF. In DNA form, the CDR3 reads TGTGCCAGCAGCCGGGGACAGGGAGCCTACAATGAGCAGTTCTTC.